A selection of T cell receptor beta chains follows, all from one sample in a study of blood T cells in healthy people across ages. TCRdb analysed the 5' RACE reads with MiXCR anew, one entry per CDR3 protein. The data show about 1,000,000 distinct CDR3 sequences, with around 43% seen just once and under 20% held by the top ten. Sequenced input: blood. These receptors were taken from a woman aged 55-70 years in good health. Each CDR3 is given with its conserved first and last residue. A D gene is named only where the DNA matches it firmly. Size is stated for part of the rows, as once, few or many counts, or as a class when the clone is expanded.

D	V	size	J	CDR3	DNA
.	TRBV29-1	few	TRBJ2-7	CSVEFGGQGPSYEQYF	TGCAGCGTTGAATTTGGGGGGCAGGGCCCCTCCTACGAGCAGTACTTC
.	TRBV25-1	few	TRBJ1-2	CASSEWGQGQGYTF	TGTGCCAGCAGTGAATGGGGGCAGGGGCAAGGCTACACCTTC
TRBD1	TRBV4-1	few	TRBJ1-2	CASSKRIPGQDPYGYTF	TGCGCCAGCAGCAAGAGGATTCCGGGACAGGATCCCTATGGCTACACCTTC
.	TRBV7-9	.	TRBJ2-3	CASRWGPGEQYF	TGTGCCAGCAGATGGGGCCCCGGAGAGCAGTATTTT
.	TRBV7-9	.	TRBJ2-7	CASGTGNPDHNEQYF	TGTGCCAGCGGCACCGGGAACCCAGACCACAATGAGCAGTACTTC
.	TRBV6-2/TRBV6-3	few	TRBJ2-1	CASSMGGHQFF	TGTGCCAGCAGTATGGGCGGTCACCAGTTCTTC
TRBD2	TRBV27	.	TRBJ2-7	CASSLFAGDYEQYF	TGTGCCAGCAGTTTATTTGCGGGAGACTACGAGCAGTACTTC
TRBD1	TRBV10-3	.	TRBJ2-3	CATSAGQGTDTQYF	TGTGCCACCAGTGCTGGACAGGGCACAGATACGCAGTATTTT
.	TRBV29-1	.	TRBJ1-1	CSVGMGIRNTEAFF	TGCAGCGTTGGCATGGGGATTCGGAACACTGAAGCTTTCTTT
.	TRBV6-6	many	TRBJ1-1	CASSWDTEAFF	TGTGCCAGCAGCTGGGACACAGAAGCTTTCTTT
TRBD1	TRBV6-1	.	TRBJ2-7	CASTLQTGGVYEQYF	TGTGCCAGCACCCTCCAGACAGGGGGAGTCTACGAGCAGTACTTC
.	TRBV4-2	.	TRBJ2-7	CASSQEWDNSYEQYF	TGTGCCAGCAGCCAAGAATGGGACAATTCCTACGAGCAGTACTTC
.	TRBV6-4	many	TRBJ2-3	CASSDGEPDTQYF	TGTGCCAGCAGTGACGGGGAACCCGATACGCAGTATTTT
.	TRBV7-2	.	TRBJ2-3	CASSRARADTDTQYF	TGTGCCAGCAGCCGGGCCAGGGCGGACACAGATACGCAGTATTTT
.	TRBV2	.	TRBJ2-3	CASATAGLSTDTQYF	TGTGCCAGTGCAACGGCGGGCCTGAGCACAGATACGCAGTATTTT
.	TRBV6-4	.	TRBJ2-1	CATSGGRNEQFF	TGTGCCACCTCTGGCGGCCGAAATGAGCAGTTCTTC
TRBD1	TRBV2	few	TRBJ2-5	CASSHPRGQGEETQYF	TGTGCCAGCAGTCACCCCCGGGGACAGGGGGAAGAGACCCAGTACTTC
.	TRBV29-1	.	TRBJ2-7	CSVGGRKPYEQYF	TGCAGCGTTGGGGGACGGAAACCATACGAGCAGTACTTC
TRBD1	TRBV2	few	TRBJ1-2	CASRTGGGYGYTF	TGTGCCAGCAGGACAGGGGGAGGCTATGGCTACACCTTC
.	TRBV12-3/TRBV12-4	few	TRBJ2-3	CASSLGLPRTDTQYF	TGTGCCAGCAGTTTAGGACTACCTCGCACAGATACGCAGTATTTT
TRBD2	TRBV27	few	TRBJ2-7	CASSLSILAGGYEQYF	TGTGCCAGCAGTTTATCGATATTGGCGGGAGGCTACGAGCAGTACTTC
.	TRBV5-1	few	TRBJ2-7	CASSLSGGPSEQYF	TGCGCCAGCAGCTTGTCCGGGGGCCCCTCCGAGCAGTACTTC
.	TRBV29-1	.	TRBJ2-1	CSGMGVGRAYNEQFF	TGCAGCGGCATGGGCGTGGGCAGGGCCTACAATGAGCAGTTCTTC
TRBD1	TRBV28	few	TRBJ1-4	CASSSDPGQPNEKLFF	TGTGCCAGCAGTTCAGACCCGGGACAGCCTAATGAAAAACTGTTTTTT
TRBD1	TRBV5-4	once	TRBJ1-4	CASSPGTDRNEKLFF	TGTGCCAGCAGCCCGGGGACAGACCGTAATGAAAAACTGTTTTTT
.	TRBV6-5	.	TRBJ2-7	CASSDGQRREQYF	TGTGCCAGCAGCGACGGACAGCGCAGAGAGCAGTACTTT
TRBD2	TRBV11-2	.	TRBJ2-3	CASSLGTSGAGADTQYF	TGTGCCAGCAGCTTAGGGACTAGCGGCGCAGGGGCTGATACGCAGTATTTT
.	TRBV3-1	.	TRBJ1-5	CASSQEGRQPRHF	TGTGCCAGCAGCCAGGAAGGGAGACAGCCCCGGCATTTT
TRBD2	TRBV14	few	TRBJ2-1	CASSQDPSGRARGFF	TGTGCCAGCAGCCAAGACCCTAGCGGGAGGGCCAGAGGGTTCTTC
.	TRBV20-1	.	TRBJ2-7	CSASPVAEQYF	TGCAGTGCTTCCCCGGTAGCCGAGCAGTACTTC
TRBD1	TRBV11-2	.	TRBJ1-2	CASSQTDRGDGYTF	TGTGCCAGCAGCCAGACGGACAGGGGCGATGGCTACACCTTC
.	TRBV4-1	.	TRBJ2-7	CASSLEGRGSSYNEQYF	TGCGCCAGCAGCCTCGAAGGACGGGGGAGCTCCTACAATGAGCAGTACTTC
TRBD2	TRBV9	.	TRBJ2-4	CASSVGRGGGEQYF	TGTGCCAGCAGCGTGGGGAGGGGTGGAGGTGAGCAGTACTTC
.	TRBV7-9	.	TRBJ2-6	CASSLASASGANVLTF	TGTGCCAGCAGCTTAGCGTCGGCATCTGGGGCCAACGTCCTGACTTTC
.	TRBV27	few	TRBJ2-1	CASSLFDRSNNEQFF	TGTGCCAGCAGTTTATTTGACAGATCTAACAATGAGCAGTTCTTC
TRBD1	TRBV7-2	.	TRBJ1-4	CASSRTGNNEKLFF	TGTGCCAGCAGCAGGACAGGGAATAATGAAAAACTGTTTTTT
TRBD1	TRBV29-1	few	TRBJ1-1	CSVADRDRPTEAFF	TGCAGCGTAGCTGACAGGGATCGGCCCACTGAAGCTTTCTTT
.	TRBV7-9	.	TRBJ1-1	CASSLILLGAFF	TGTGCCAGCAGCTTAATACTGCTGGGAGCTTTCTTT
TRBD2	TRBV20-1	.	TRBJ2-1	CSAPLPGGNEQFF	TGCAGTGCGCCCCTCCCGGGAGGGAATGAGCAGTTCTTC
.	TRBV7-3	few	TRBJ2-1	CASSLRPLRRDSYNEQFF	TGTGCCAGCAGCTTACGCCCTTTACGTAGGGACTCCTACAATGAGCAGTTCTTC
TRBD2	TRBV20-1	.	TRBJ2-1	CSASGRLAGGVNYNEQFF	TGCAGTGCTAGTGGTCGGCTGGCGGGAGGGGTCAACTACAATGAGCAGTTCTTC
.	TRBV21-1	.	TRBJ2-7	CASSNHSEQYF	TGTGCCAGCAGCAATCACTCCGAGCAGTACTTC
TRBD2	TRBV12-3/TRBV12-4	.	TRBJ2-3	CASSETSGGATDTQYF	TGTGCCAGCAGTGAGACTAGCGGGGGAGCCACAGATACGCAGTATTTT
.	TRBV11-2	.	TRBJ2-1	CASSLGASASSYNEQFF	TGTGCCAGCAGCTTAGGCGCTAGCGCAAGCTCCTACAATGAGCAGTTCTTC
TRBD2	TRBV7-9	.	TRBJ2-7	CASSSRGGGRDHEQYF	TGTGCCAGCAGCTCCCGCGGGGGGGGGAGAGACCACGAGCAGTACTTC
.	TRBV27	.	TRBJ1-2	CASSLGRSGSPYGYTF	TGTGCCAGCAGTTTAGGACGATCGGGCAGCCCCTATGGCTACACCTTC
TRBD2	TRBV4-2	many	TRBJ2-5	CASSQEGGLATETQYF	TGTGCCAGCAGCCAAGAGGGGGGACTAGCCACAGAGACCCAGTACTTC
.	TRBV6-2/TRBV6-3	few	TRBJ2-1	CASSYMAPETRDEQFF	TGTGCCAGCAGTTACATGGCCCCGGAGACTAGGGATGAGCAGTTCTTC
TRBD2	TRBV7-9	.	TRBJ2-1	CASSLGGLAGGDNEQFF	TGTGCCAGCAGCTTAGGAGGACTAGCGGGAGGGGACAATGAGCAGTTCTTC
.	TRBV6-5	.	TRBJ1-1	CASSYLGREDTEAFF	TGTGCCAGCAGTTACTTGGGGAGGGAGGACACTGAAGCTTTCTTT
.	TRBV12-3/TRBV12-4	.	TRBJ2-5	CASSSVRPQGGETQYF	TGTGCCAGCAGTTCGGTTAGACCACAAGGGGGAGAGACCCAGTACTTC
.	TRBV5-1	.	TRBJ2-1	CASSPTGFDYNEQFF	TGCGCCAGCAGCCCGACTGGCTTTGATTACAATGAGCAGTTCTTC
TRBD2	TRBV6-6	few	TRBJ2-7	CASSKQTSGTYEQYF	TGTGCCAGCAGTAAACAGACTAGCGGAACCTACGAGCAGTACTTC
.	TRBV2	.	TRBJ2-7	CASRGLPDYEQYF	TGTGCCAGCAGGGGACTGCCGGACTACGAGCAGTACTTC
TRBD2	TRBV4-2	.	TRBJ2-5	CASSQDGGVVAGVEETQYF	TGTGCCAGCAGCCAAGACGGGGGGGTCGTAGCGGGTGTCGAAGAGACCCAGTACTTC
.	TRBV5-6	few	TRBJ2-1	CASSLLGLEGLASIEEQFF	TGTGCCAGCAGCTTGTTAGGCTTGGAGGGGCTAGCCTCTATCGAAGAGCAGTTCTTC
TRBD1	TRBV4-1	few	TRBJ2-6	CASSQVGPGQTISGANVLTF	TGCGCCAGCAGCCAAGTGGGTCCGGGACAGACCATCTCTGGGGCCAACGTCCTGACTTTC